These 14 T cell receptor beta chains were all obtained from the same sample, sequenced in a study of blood T cell repertoires in COVID-19. Using immunoSEQ multiplex PCR, the repertoire was profiled, and TCRdb retains in-frame clones only, with some absent. Of around 150,000 clones listed, around 80% are singletons. Sequencing used peripheral blood. These receptors originate from a man aged 55 to 70 with acute or convalescent COVID-19.

The V gene is TRBV9, the J gene TRBJ2-1; a possible D gene is TRBD2 (6 bases). With 0 bases removed from V and 10 bases from J, the gap between germline ends came to 26 bases. The CDR3 extends over 18 amino acids. In germline, CDR1 is SGDLS, CDR2 YYNGEE. The CDR3 loop is CASSVGSSGSLLPSEQFF. The CDR3 bases are TGTGCCAGCAGCGTAGGAAGTAGCGGCTCCTTACTCCCGAGCGAGCAGTTCTTC.

This clone appeared a single time. This rearrangement joins TRBV6-5 to TRBJ2-1; tentatively, D is TRBD1 (5 bases). V dropped 5 bases and J dropped 8 bases, with 16 bases sitting between them. The CDR3 has 14 residues. The V gene's germline CDR1 is MNHEY and CDR2 SVGAGI. CDR3: CASSNRLGPDEQFF. CDR3 coding DNA: TGTGCCAGCAGTAACAGGTTAGGCCCCGATGAGCAGTTCTTC.

The chain is built from TRBV19 and TRBJ2-5, with 8 bases identical to TRBD2. Germline V gene lookup returns CDR1 LNHDA and CDR2 SQIVND (reference sequence). J lost 4 bases, V lost 3 bases, and 10 bases had no gene match. The CDR3 runs 16 residues. CDR3 coding DNA: TGTGCCAGTAGTATGGTAACTAGCGGCTTTCCAGAGACCCAGTACTTC. This sequence encodes CASSMVTSGFPETQYF.

The V gene is TRBV6-5, the J gene TRBJ2-1; 10 nucleotides agree with TRBD2. This CDR3 has 14 residues. The germline V gene has CDR1 MNHEY and CDR2 SVGAGI. V shed 2 bases and J 7 bases; nucleotides not matched to a gene: 2. The DNA of the CDR3 is TGTGCCAGCAGTTACGCTAGCGGGGGTAATGAGCAGTTCTTC. Residues: CASSYASGGNEQFF.

The J gene is TRBJ1-1, the V gene TRBV6-5; perhaps TRBD1 as D (6 bases). The CDR3 contains 15 residues. Germline V gives CDR1 MNHEY, CDR2 SVGAGI. The V gene lost 0 bases and the J gene lost 3 bases, with 11 bases spanning the gap. Here the CDR3 DNA reads TGTGCCAGCAGTTACTCCCCGGACAGTTACACTGAAGCTTTCTTT. Translated: CASSYSPDSYTEAFF.

This sequence joins TRBV10-3 and TRBJ2-5; 14 bases agree with TRBD2. CDR3 length: 16 residues. The germline CDR1 and CDR2 sequences are ENHRY and SYGVKD. V gave up 6 bases and J gave up 5 bases; unmatched junction bases: 8. The CDR3 coding sequence is TGTGCCATCAGGGAGGGGACTAGCGGGAGAAGGGAGACCCAGTACTTC. Protein product: CAIREGTSGRRETQYF.

The J gene is TRBJ2-7, the V gene TRBV5-8; the D is unclear. The CDR3 is 14 residues long. Germline-derived CDR1 and CDR2 are SGHTS and YDEGEE. Trimming shortened V by 0 bases and J by 0 bases, and 7 bases separated the two germline ends. CDR3 nucleotides: TGTGCCAGCAGCTTGGAGGCGGACTCCTACGAGCAGTACTTC. This translates into CASSLEADSYEQYF.

Written as DNA, the CDR3 is TGTGCCAGTAGTACCACGTCTGGTAGCGGGTCCTACAATGAGCAGTTCTTC. Its protein is CASSTTSGSGSYNEQFF. The chain has TRBV19 and TRBJ2-1; 7 positions agree with TRBD2. After removal of 4 bases from V and 1 base from J, the junction contained 10 bases not matched to a gene. This CDR3 is built from 17 residues. Germline assignment: CDR1 LNHDA and CDR2 SQIVND (reference sequence).

This clone showed up just once. This chain's CDR3 is CASSRDSQETQYF. CDR3 DNA sequence: TGTGCCAGTAGCCGGGACAGCCAAGAGACCCAGTACTTC. The chain couples TRBV19 to TRBJ2-5; 7 bases fit TRBD1. Germline-derived CDR1 and CDR2 are LNHDA and SQIVND (reference sequence). The CDR3 is 13 amino acids. J gave up 1 base and V 6 bases, and 2 bases lay outside the gene matches.

The rearrangement joins TRBV11-2 to TRBJ2-1, with a weak D call TRBD1 (6 bases). CDR1 and CDR2 (germline): SGHAT, FQNNGV. V gave up 4 bases and J gave up 0 bases, with 10 bases separating them. The CDR3 runs 15 residues. DNA of the CDR3: TGTGCCAGCAGCTCGAGGGGGAGCTCCTACAATGAGCAGTTCTTC. It encodes CASSSRGSSYNEQFF.

This sequence joins TRBV10-3 and TRBJ1-6; D is undetermined. Trimming took 3 bases from V and 12 from J, leaving 21 bases between them. Germline CDR1 ENHRY, CDR2 SYGVKD. The length of the CDR3 is 16 residues. The chain's CDR3 is CAISEVPPGTRVPLHF. The CDR3 DNA reads TGTGCCATCAGTGAAGTTCCCCCGGGAACTCGAGTACCCCTCCACTTT.

This clone was observed a single time. The V call is TRBV28, the J call TRBJ2-2; D is possibly TRBD1 (6 bases). Germline CDR1 MDHEN, CDR2 SYDVKM. V dropped 4 bases and J dropped 3 bases, with 15 bases sitting between them. There are 16 residues in the CDR3. The CDR3 DNA sequence: TGTGCCAGCAGTTCCAGTTCAGGGGAATACACCGGGGAGCTGTTTTTT. It encodes CASSSSSGEYTGELFF.

This clone was observed many times. V is TRBV18 and J is TRBJ2-1, with TRBD1 matching over 7 bases. V trimming: 5 bases; J trimming: 2 bases; junction bases outside the gene matches: 6. Germline lookup yields CDR1 KGHSH and CDR2 LQKENI. The CDR3 spans 15 residues. The CDR3 sequence is CASSRAGTAYNEQFF. CDR3 DNA sequence: TGTGCCAGCTCAAGAGCCGGGACAGCCTACAATGAGCAGTTCTTC.

This clone appeared a few times. This sequence joins TRBV13 and TRBJ2-1; TRBD2 aligns across 13 bases. Trimming cost V 0 bases and J 1 base; bases outside gene matches: 3. This CDR3 region has 18 residues. Per germline, CDR1 PRHDT and CDR2 FYEKMQ (reference sequence). The CDR3 DNA reads TGTGCCAGCAGCTTAGGCGGGACTAGCGGGATTTCCTACAATGAGCAGTTCTTC. Protein product: CASSLGGTSGISYNEQFF.